This TCR beta chain is drawn from a study of monozygotic twins with inflammatory bowel disease. Study observations and caveats: Telling apart the different T cell subtypes was not possible.

This CDR3 has 20 residues. Germline CDR1 MDHEN, CDR2 SYDVKM. To note about this clonotype: The antigen is unknown.

TCRdb reprocessed the 5' RACE reads and stores each CDR3 protein as one record, lacking DNA. The listing records about 160,000 distinct CDR3 sequences. The chain couples TRBV28 to TRBJ2-7; TCRdb picks TRBD1, but there is no DNA to check that call. This clonotype originated in a human donor with ulcerative colitis or Crohn's disease, or a healthy co-twin of an affected twin (not recorded which). Specimen: blood. The CDR3 protein is CASSPRLAGAGGAPPYEQYF. Using reference TRBV28 and TRBJ2-7 for the parts outside the CDR3, the full variable domain is DVKVTQSSRYLVKRTGEKVFLECVQDMDHENMFWYRQDPGLGLRLIYFSYDVKMKEKGDIPEGYSVSREKKERFSLILESASTNQTSMYLCASSPRLAGAGGAPPYEQYFGPGTRLTVT.